These 26 T cell receptor beta chains share one sample of origin, sequenced in a study of HIV-infected children after antiretroviral therapy interruption (dated by TCRdb to between 2018 and 2021). This specimen's treatment or condition label, per the study, means: PENTA 11 planned treatment interruption arm or continuous ART arm. The method behind the library was 3' RACE. The sequencer was an Illumina MiSeq. To correct PCR amplification bias, TCR libraries were generated from RNA with a 3' RACE protocol that used unique molecular identifiers. Using fastp trimming at Q25 and MiXCR clonotype assembly, TCRdb reanalyzed the public sequencing data and kept in-frame beta chains. Each CDR3 protein gets just one entry, which takes the most common genes and DNA from the rows behind it. The sample records some 15,000 distinct CDR3 sequences, 3% to 4% of which are singletons. The ten largest make up 30% to 40% of the sample.

The source material was CD45RO+ CD8+ T cells from PBMCs, pooled from several time points, sampled from a donor given antiretroviral therapy, either interrupted or continuous. The sample's cell subset or site label, decoded: memory CD8+ CD45RO+ CD45RA- T cells. The receptor source for this set is a pool of human donors with HIV.

This clonotype came up many times. This chain links TRBV20-1 with TRBJ2-7; the match to TRBD2 covers 7 bases. This CDR3 comprises 13 residues. The ends lost 2 bases at V and 3 bases at J; junction bases unmatched: 4. Looked up from germline, CDR1 is DFQATT and CDR2 is SNEGSKA (reference sequence). The CDR3 reads CSARWEGDYEQYF. The CDR3 nucleotides read TGCAGTGCTAGATGGGAGGGAGACTACGAGCAGTACTTC.

This clonotype was detected ten times or more. The V call is TRBV27, the J call TRBJ2-3; D is undetermined. Between the trimmed V and J ends, which lost 5 bases and 0 bases, there was a span of 15 bases. The CDR3 is made up of 16 amino acids. The germline gives CDR1 MNHEY, CDR2 SMNVEV (reference sequence). CDR3: CASSTHRARSTDTQYF. CDR3 in DNA: TGTGCCAGCAGTACCCACAGAGCTCGCAGCACAGATACGCAGTATTTT.

This clonotype came up many times. V is TRBV19 and J is TRBJ2-7; 11 nucleotides match TRBD1. The CDR3 runs 15 residues. Germline V gene sequence: CDR1 LNHDA, CDR2 SQIVND (reference sequence). Trimming at V came to 3 bases and at J to 0 bases, leaving 1 base not matched to a gene. CDR3 DNA: TGTGCCAGTAGTATTGGGACAGGGGGCTCCTACGAGCAGTACTTC. Its translation: CASSIGTGGSYEQYF. Full variable domain (rest looked up from reference TRBV19 and TRBJ2-7): DGGITQSPKYLFRKEGQNVTLSCEQNLNHDAMYWYRQDPGQGLRLIYYSQIVNDFQKGDIAEGYSVSREKKESFPLTVTSAQKNPTAFYLCASSIGTGGSYEQYFGPGTRLTVT.

In this sample, this clonotype turned up many times. V is TRBV12-3 or TRBV12-4 and J is TRBJ2-6; no clear D gene. V gave up 5 bases and J gave up 0 bases, with 17 bases separating them. CDR3 size: 18 residues. The CDR3 region has the DNA TGTGCCAGCAGTCCCATTGGCTCGGTCCGCTCTGGGGCCAACGTCCTGACTTTC. It is translated as CASSPIGSVRSGANVLTF.

The sample holds many counts of this clonotype. V gene TRBV2 combines with J gene TRBJ1-1; 7 nucleotides line up with TRBD1. There are 11 residues in the CDR3. V shed 8 bases, J shed 5 bases, and the junction held 2 bases outside the gene matches. Germline V gene lookup returns CDR1 SNHLY and CDR2 FYNNEI. The CDR3 loop reads CASEQGTEAFF. In DNA form, the CDR3 reads TGTGCCAGCGAACAGGGGACTGAAGCTTTCTTT.

This clonotype was seen more than once but under ten times. The gene calls are TRBV3-1 and TRBJ2-1, with TRBD1 matching 8 bases. V lost 3 bases and J lost 3; bases outside the gene matches: 4. The CDR3 has 15 amino acids. The germline V gene has CDR1 LGHDT and CDR2 YNNKEL (reference sequence). CDR3 in amino acids: CASSHGQGYYNEQFF. The CDR3 bases are TGTGCCAGCAGCCATGGACAGGGATACTACAATGAGCAGTTCTTC.

This clonotype was observed at least ten times. The gene calls are TRBV27 and TRBJ1-6; D is undetermined. Germline values: CDR1 MNHEY, CDR2 SMNVEV (reference sequence). Between the trimmed V and J ends, which lost 3 bases and 7 bases, there was a span of 7 bases. This CDR3 region has 13 residues. The CDR3 is CASSFRRNSPLHF. For the CDR3, the DNA is TGTGCCAGCAGTTTTCGGAGGAATTCACCCCTCCACTTT.

This clonotype has a count of ten or more. The chain has TRBV7-2 and TRBJ1-2; a weak D match, TRBD1 (5 bases). Germline V CDR1 and CDR2: SGHTA, FQGNSA. The ends were cut back, 3 bases at V and 3 bases at J, with 11 bases in the middle. The CDR3 is made up of 14 amino acids. CDR3 region: CASSFFDSHYGYTF. CDR3 DNA sequence: TGTGCCAGCAGCTTTTTCGACAGTCACTATGGCTACACCTTC.

By frequency in the sample, this clonotype is medium-sized. The chain uses TRBV7-3 and TRBJ2-3; D might be TRBD2 (5 bases). The CDR3 sequence is 15 residues long. Germline CDR1 and CDR2: SGHTA and FQGTGA. V was cut by 5 bases and J by 0 bases, with 12 bases left in between. CDR3 in amino acids: CASSPSGASTDTQYF. For the CDR3, the DNA is TGTGCCAGCAGCCCGAGCGGAGCTAGCACAGATACGCAGTATTTT.

This clonotype was found many times. The rearrangement uses TRBV6-5 and TRBJ1-1; a weak D match, TRBD1 (6 bases). Germline values: CDR1 MNHEY, CDR2 SVGAGI. V lost 0 bases and J 4 bases, leaving 12 bases between the germline ends. The CDR3 sequence is 15 residues long. In DNA, the CDR3 is TGTGCCAGCAGTTACTCGTACAGGGCGGGCACTGAAGCTTTCTTT. Translated: CASSYSYRAGTEAFF.

This clonotype was found many times. V gene TRBV3-1 combines with J gene TRBJ2-1; 10 bases are a match to TRBD2. The V segment lost 0 bases and the J segment 8 bases; nucleotides outside the gene matches: 10. This CDR3 spans 17 amino acids. Germline loops: CDR1 LGHDT, CDR2 YNNKEL (reference sequence). The CDR3 here is CASSQEYPLAGADEQFF. The CDR3 nucleotides are TGTGCCAGCAGCCAAGAGTATCCCCTAGCGGGAGCCGATGAGCAGTTCTTC.

This clonotype came up many times. The rearrangement uses TRBV27 and TRBJ1-1; a weak D match, TRBD1 (6 bases). The CDR3 contains 13 residues. Trimming removed 6 bases at V and 3 bases at J, with 11 bases between. Germline lookup yields CDR1 MNHEY and CDR2 SMNVEV (reference sequence). CDR3 coding DNA: TGTGCCAGCAGCGTGGACAGACACACTGAAGCTTTCTTT. Its protein product is CASSVDRHTEAFF.

This chain links TRBV5-4 with TRBJ1-2, with D possibly TRBD1 on 5 matching bases. Deletions cut 4 bases from V and 6 bases from J, with 10 bases between. This CDR3 spans 12 amino acids. From germline, CDR1 is SGHNT and CDR2 YYREEE (reference sequence). The DNA for the CDR3 is TGTGCCAGCAGCGGGGACTTCGATGGCTACACCTTC. Residues: CASSGDFDGYTF.

This clonotype was recorded many times. The CDR3 region has the DNA TGTGCCAGCAGCCAAGGGACAGGGCACACAGATACGCAGTATTTT. Translated: CASSQGTGHTDTQYF. The chain joins TRBV3-1 to TRBJ2-3; 8 bases match TRBD1. Germline assignment: CDR1 LGHDT and CDR2 YNNKEL (reference sequence). The junction had 2 bases not matched to a gene; V was cut back by 1 base and J by 2 bases. CDR3 length: 15 residues.

This clonotype was detected only a few times. V and J are TRBV4-2 and TRBJ2-1, with TRBD1 matching over 7 bases. V lost 6 bases, J lost 9 bases, and 8 bases stayed unmatched. This CDR3 is built from 13 residues. Per germline, CDR1 LGHNA and CDR2 YNFKEQ. As DNA, the CDR3 is TGTGCCAGCAGACGACAGGGTGGAAGTGAGCAGTTCTTC. This encodes CASRRQGGSEQFF.

This clonotype was recorded at least ten times. The V gene is TRBV29-1, the J gene TRBJ2-5; possibly TRBD2 for D (6 bases). The CDR3 loop spans 13 amino acids. CDR1 and CDR2 (germline): SQVTM, ANQGSEA. V was clipped by 8 bases and J by 5 bases, with 18 bases between them. The CDR3 nucleotides read TGCAGCTCAACTACGGGGGATTGGGAGACCCAGTACTTC. It yields the protein CSSTTGDWETQYF.

This clonotype has a count of ten or more. This chain uses TRBV30 with TRBJ1-1; 7 positions match TRBD1. The CDR3 is made up of 11 amino acids. Germline V lookup: CDR1 GTSNPN, CDR2 SVGIG (reference sequence). The junction had 3 bases not matched to a gene; V was cut back by 5 bases and J by 6 bases. The DNA of the CDR3 is TGTGCCTGGTCCAGGGGGGCTGAAGCTTTCTTT. Residues: CAWSRGAEAFF. Drawing the rest from reference TRBV30 and TRBJ1-1, the complete variable domain is SQTIHQWPATLVQPVGSPLSLECTVEGTSNPNLYWYRQAAGRGLQLLFYSVGIGQISSEVPQNLSASRPQDRQFILSSKKLLLSDSGFYLCAWSRGAEAFFGQGTRLTVV.

This clonotype was observed many times. The J gene is TRBJ1-5, the V gene TRBV19, with D perhaps TRBD1 (5 bases). V was trimmed by 6 bases and J by 2 bases, leaving 11 bases between them. This CDR3 has 14 amino acids. CDR1 is LNHDA and CDR2 is SQIVND in the germline V gene (reference sequence). The CDR3 loop is CASRIQTGNQPQHF. The CDR3 bases are TGTGCCAGTAGGATTCAGACAGGCAATCAGCCCCAGCATTTT.

This clonotype was counted ten times or more. This rearrangement joins TRBV28 to TRBJ1-6, with D unclear. Trimming took 9 bases from V and 0 from J, leaving 12 bases between them. The CDR3 spans 15 residues. Germline V gene sequence: CDR1 MDHEN, CDR2 SYDVKM. The CDR3 loop reads CASVEENSYNSPLHF. As DNA, the CDR3 is TGTGCCAGTGTAGAGGAAAACTCCTATAATTCACCCCTCCACTTT.

This clonotype occurred many times. V is TRBV20-1 and J is TRBJ2-5; D unclear. The CDR3 loop spans 14 amino acids. V lost 0 bases and J 4 bases, leaving 12 bases between the germline ends. Germline lookup yields CDR1 DFQATT and CDR2 SNEGSKA (reference sequence). The CDR3 spells CSAREGNSIETQYF. CDR3 in DNA: TGCAGTGCTAGAGAGGGAAACAGTATAGAGACCCAGTACTTC.

There are many counts of this clonotype. This chain uses TRBV7-9 with TRBJ1-1; possibly TRBD1 for D (6 bases). Germline lookup yields CDR1 SEHNR and CDR2 FQNEAQ (reference sequence). This CDR3 is 12 amino acids long. The V end lost 1 base, the J end lost 11 bases, and 11 bases lay between the germline ends. The CDR3 loop reads CASSLGAGDAFF. The CDR3 nucleotides read TGTGCCAGCAGCTTAGGGGCAGGGGACGCTTTCTTT.

This clonotype showed up many times. V usage is TRBV12-3 or TRBV12-4 and J usage is TRBJ2-4, with D hard to call. This CDR3 has 17 residues. V shed 3 bases and J shed 0 bases, with 15 bases lying between them. The CDR3 loop is CASSFGRPSGAKNIQYF. CDR3 nucleotide sequence: TGTGCCAGCAGTTTTGGGCGGCCTTCCGGAGCCAAAAACATTCAGTACTTC.

This clonotype came up a few times. The chain recombines TRBV6-6 with TRBJ2-3; D not certain. V was shortened by 5 bases and J by 8 bases, with 8 bases between the two germline ends. Germline CDR1 is MNHNY and CDR2 is SVGAGI (reference sequence). This CDR3 comprises 11 residues. The CDR3 reads CASSTVGTQYF. The CDR3 nucleotides are TGTGCCAGCAGTACCGTAGGTACGCAGTATTTT.

On this clonotype itself: A read error may explain this, as a much larger clone is one base away. This chain connects TRBV7-9 to TRBJ2-1; D is unresolved. The CDR3 is made up of 12 amino acids. Germline CDR1 reads SEHNR; CDR2 reads FQNEAQ (reference sequence). CDR3 protein: CANSLTDNEQFF. CDR3 sequence (DNA): TGTGCCAACAGCCTTACGGATAATGAGCAGTTCTTC.

In its sample, this clonotype was seen many times. The J gene is TRBJ2-1, the V gene TRBV6-5; 14 positions match TRBD2. The CDR3 is made up of 19 amino acids. With 0 bases clipped from V and 4 bases from J, the junction kept 8 bases outside the gene matches. The germline V gene encodes CDR1 MNHEY and CDR2 SVGAGI. CDR3 nucleotides: TGTGCCAGCAGTTACTCGGCGGGACTAGCGGGAGAGGAGTACAATGAGCAGTTCTTC. Residues: CASSYSAGLAGEEYNEQFF.

This clonotype was detected many times. The rearrangement uses TRBV19 and TRBJ2-2; D not resolved. V shed 3 bases and J shed 7 bases, with 15 bases lying between them. CDR1 and CDR2 from the germline V gene are LNHDA and SQIVND (reference sequence). There are 15 residues in the CDR3. The CDR3 sequence is CASSIPPGGYGELFF. The CDR3 DNA reads as TGTGCCAGTAGTATTCCGCCTGGCGGTTACGGGGAGCTGTTTTTT.